The 18 T cell receptor beta chains below were found in one sample sequenced in a study of vaccination and CD4 T cells after COVID-19. No cognate antigen is known for these TCRs. Sequencing of the DNA from cultured CD4+ T cells was carried out with the Oncomine TCR Beta short-read assay. TCRdb redid the calling of the PCR reads with MiXCR, one entry per CDR3 protein. Of about 3,500 distinct CDR3 sequences listed, less than 45% were seen once; the top ten hold roughly 30%. The treatment is: approximately nine-day PBMC culture with coronavirus spike peptide pools or control peptides (ViraFEST assay). Sequencing used CD4+ T cells from blood, cultured in vitro. These receptors all come from a human donor who had recovered from COVID-19.

This chain connects TRBV6-2 or TRBV6-3 to TRBJ1-1; D possibly corresponds to TRBD1 (5 bases). This CDR3 is 15 amino acids long. Germline V gene sequence: CDR1 MNHEY, CDR2 SVGEGT. V was pared by 2 bases and J by 6 bases, with 16 bases between. This chain's CDR3 is CASSYRAGAIAEAFF. In nucleotides, the CDR3 is TGTGCCAGCAGTTACCGGGCCGGGGCAATAGCTGAAGCTTTCTTT.

This clonotype was seen a handful of times. The chain employs TRBV10-3 and TRBJ2-7; 9 bases align to TRBD2. This CDR3 comprises 17 residues. The V gene end was trimmed by 2 bases and the J gene end by 0 bases; junction bases not matched to a gene: 8. Germline-derived CDR1 and CDR2 are ENHRY and SYGVKD. CDR3 DNA: TGTGCCATCAGTGAGGTGCTAGCGGGGCCTCGCTCCTACGAGCAGTACTTC. It encodes CAISEVLAGPRSYEQYF.

The chain recombines TRBV5-4 with TRBJ1-2; tentatively, D is TRBD1 (6 bases). The CDR3 loop spans 15 amino acids. The V and J ends lost 0 bases and 4 bases respectively, with 13 bases between them. In germline, CDR1 is SGHNT, CDR2 YYREEE (reference sequence). CDR3 sequence (DNA): TGTGCCAGCAGCTTGGCGGACAGCCCGTTCTATGGCTACACCTTC. Translation: CASSLADSPFYGYTF.

Relative to its sample, this clonotype is large. The CDR3: CASSWAPGYQETQYF. CDR3 DNA sequence: TGTGCCAGCAGTTGGGCCCCGGGGTACCAAGAGACCCAGTACTTC. The chain couples TRBV2 to TRBJ2-5, with a tentative D call TRBD2 (5 bases). The CDR3 runs 15 residues. Germline CDR1 and CDR2: SNHLY and FYNNEI. Trimming pared 5 bases from V and 0 bases from J, leaving 13 bases between.

The V and J genes are TRBV6-5 and TRBJ2-7; D remains unclear. The V gene's germline CDR1 is MNHEY and CDR2 SVGAGI. There are 14 residues in the CDR3. Trimming stripped 2 bases from V and 5 bases from J, with 13 bases between. CDR3 sequence (DNA): TGTGCCAGCAGTTACGACTCTCAGGTCCACGAGCAGTACTTC. Protein: CASSYDSQVHEQYF.

This clonotype was seen a few times. This chain joins TRBV7-3 and TRBJ2-3; 10 bases fit TRBD1. From germline, CDR1 is SGHTA and CDR2 FQGTGA. The junction had 5 bases not matched to a gene; V was cut back by 4 bases and J by 1 base. The CDR3 is 16 residues long. This chain's CDR3 is CASSSPGTGGTDTQYF. In DNA form, the CDR3 reads TGTGCCAGCAGCTCTCCCGGGACAGGGGGCACAGATACGCAGTATTTT. The complete variable domain, with remaining parts taken from reference TRBV7-3 and TRBJ2-3, reads GAGVSQTPSNKVTEKGKYVELRCDPISGHTALYWYRQSLGQGPEFLIYFQGTGAADDSGLPNDRFFAVRPEGSVSTLKIQRTERGDSAVYLCASSSPGTGGTDTQYFGPGTRLTVL.

The chain combines TRBV19 with TRBJ1-1, with D hard to call. The CDR3 sequence is 12 residues long. V lost 6 bases and J 4 bases, leaving 9 bases between the germline ends. Germline CDR1 reads LNHDA; CDR2 reads SQIVND (reference sequence). CDR3 sequence: CASSRVATEAFF. In DNA, the CDR3 is TGTGCCAGTAGCCGTGTGGCCACTGAAGCTTTCTTT.

The rearrangement joins TRBV20-1 to TRBJ2-3; 8 bases align to TRBD1. J gave up 2 bases and V 3 bases, and 4 bases lay outside the gene matches. The germline V gene has CDR1 DFQATT and CDR2 SNEGSKA (reference sequence). The CDR3 runs to 14 residues. CDR3 in DNA: TGCAGTGCTAGCGGCAGGGGGCCCACAGATACGCAGTATTTT. Translated: CSASGRGPTDTQYF.

This clonotype has just a few counts. V is TRBV7-2 and J is TRBJ1-3; D is possibly TRBD1 (5 bases). Germline CDR1 SGHTA, CDR2 FQGNSA. This CDR3 comprises 13 residues. V gave up 3 bases and J gave up 3 bases, with 6 bases separating them. The CDR3 DNA sequence: TGTGCCAGCAGCTTCCAGGGTGGAAACACCATATATTTT. Amino acid sequence: CASSFQGGNTIYF.

The genes are TRBV4-1 and TRBJ2-3; TRBD2 might be the D (6 bases). The ends were cut back, 0 bases at V and 0 bases at J, with 13 bases in the middle. This CDR3 spans 17 amino acids. Germline assignment: CDR1 MGHRA and CDR2 YSYEKL. The CDR3 bases are TGCGCCAGCAGCCAAGATTTGGGGACTTATAGCACAGATACGCAGTATTTT. It specifies CASSQDLGTYSTDTQYF.

J is TRBJ2-3 and V is TRBV30; D uncertain. From germline, CDR1 is GTSNPN and CDR2 SVGIG (reference sequence). The ends were cut back, 2 bases at V and 8 bases at J, with 14 bases in the middle. CDR3 size: 13 residues. CDR3 DNA sequence: TGTGCCTGGAGTACGGGCCTGAAGGGTACGCAGTATTTT. Translating it yields CAWSTGLKGTQYF.

This clonotype turned up a few times. The chain links TRBV2 to TRBJ2-1; tentative D call: TRBD2 (6 bases). The CDR3 runs 13 residues. The V gene's germline CDR1 is SNHLY and CDR2 FYNNEI. V lost 7 bases to trimming and J lost 2 bases, with 9 bases between them. The DNA for the CDR3 is TGTGCCAGCAATGGGAGGACCTACAATGAGCAGTTCTTC. Protein product: CASNGRTYNEQFF.

The gene calls are TRBV25-1 and TRBJ1-6; a possible D gene is TRBD1 (5 bases). Trimming cost V 6 bases and J 7 bases, with 10 bases left between them. CDR3 size: 13 residues. The germline V gene has CDR1 MGHDK and CDR2 SYGVNS. This CDR3 is CASSRQLNSPLHF. CDR3 DNA: TGTGCCAGCAGCAGACAGTTAAATTCACCCCTCCACTTT.

The chain has TRBV11-2 and TRBJ2-7; tentatively, D is TRBD1 (6 bases). The CDR3 extends over 15 amino acids. Germline CDR1 SGHAT, CDR2 FQNNGV. V lost 4 bases and J 5 bases, leaving 18 bases between the germline ends. CDR3 sequence (DNA): TGTGCCAGCAGCTCCCGGACAGTGTCGGTCAACGAGCAGTACTTC. Amino acids: CASSSRTVSVNEQYF.

The chain joins TRBV5-6 to TRBJ1-5; D call uncertain. With 2 bases removed from V and 7 bases from J, the gap between germline ends came to 10 bases. CDR3 length: 13 residues. CDR1 and CDR2 from the germline V gene are SGHDT and YYEEEE. CDR3 coding DNA: TGTGCCAGCAGCTTAAGGAGAGTCCAGCCCCAGCATTTT. Encoded protein: CASSLRRVQPQHF.

This clonotype has just a few counts. The genes are TRBV30 and TRBJ1-5, with D unresolved. The CDR3 length is 13 residues. From germline, CDR1 is GTSNPN and CDR2 SVGIG (reference sequence). V was cut by 1 base and J by 5 bases, with 9 bases left in between. The CDR3 DNA is TGTGCCTGGAGTGAAAAAATAGATCAGCCCCAGCATTTT. It is translated as CAWSEKIDQPQHF.

This clonotype was observed a handful of times. The rearrangement joins TRBV2 to TRBJ1-6, with no clear D. V was clipped by 4 bases and J by 9 bases, with 16 bases between them. Germline values: CDR1 SNHLY, CDR2 FYNNEI. The CDR3 is made up of 15 amino acids. In DNA, the CDR3 is TGTGCCAGCAGTGCCCCCGGGATAGGTGGTTCACCCCTCCACTTT. Amino acids: CASSAPGIGGSPLHF.

The CDR3: CASSYSQIPAGYKETQYF. The CDR3 DNA reads TGTGCCAGCAGTTACTCACAGATCCCAGCGGGGTATAAAGAGACCCAGTACTTC. This sequence joins TRBV6-5 and TRBJ2-5; 7 bases are a match to TRBD2. This CDR3 spans 18 amino acids. V was pared by 0 bases and J by 3 bases, with 13 bases of the junction left unmatched. The germline gives CDR1 MNHEY, CDR2 SVGAGI.